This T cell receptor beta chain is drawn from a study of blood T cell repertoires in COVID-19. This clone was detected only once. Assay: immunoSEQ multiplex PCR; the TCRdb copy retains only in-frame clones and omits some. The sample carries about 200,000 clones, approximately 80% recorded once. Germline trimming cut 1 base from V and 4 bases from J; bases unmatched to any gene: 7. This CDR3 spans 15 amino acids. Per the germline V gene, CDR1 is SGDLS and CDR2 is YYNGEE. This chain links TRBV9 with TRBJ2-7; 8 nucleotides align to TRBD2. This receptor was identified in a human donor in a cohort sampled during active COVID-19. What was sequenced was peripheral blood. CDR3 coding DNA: TGTGCCAGCAGCGTACTAGCGGGTTTGGTGTACGAGCAGTACTTC. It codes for CASSVLAGLVYEQYF.